These 32 T cell receptor beta chains were sequenced from one sample in a study of blood T cell repertoires in COVID-19. Sequencing used immunoSEQ multiplex PCR; TCRdb keeps in-frame clones, though not all of them. The sample yields approximately 260,000 clones, 85% to 90% seen once. Sequencing input: peripheral blood. These receptors were taken from a woman aged 40 to 49 with acute or convalescent COVID-19.

This clone occurred once. V usage is TRBV5-8 and J usage is TRBJ1-6; D remains ambiguous. This CDR3 is 17 amino acids long. The V gene's germline CDR1 is SGHTS and CDR2 YDEGEE. V was cut by 4 bases and J by 5 bases, with 19 bases left in between. The CDR3 sequence is CASSTRLATDNNSPLHF. CDR3 DNA sequence: TGTGCCAGCAGCACGAGACTAGCCACCGATAATAATTCACCCCTCCACTTT.

This chain joins TRBV2 and TRBJ1-2; TRBD1 matches 8 bases. Germline CDR1 SNHLY, CDR2 FYNNEI. Trimming at V came to 6 bases and at J to 4 bases, leaving 16 bases not matched to a gene. The CDR3 runs 17 residues. The CDR3: CASSPTGDGIFLYGYTF. CDR3 bases: TGTGCCAGCAGCCCGACAGGGGATGGGATATTCCTCTATGGCTACACCTTC. Full variable domain (remainder filled in from reference TRBV2 and TRBJ1-2): EPEVTQTPSHQVTQMGQEVILRCVPISNHLYFYWYRQILGQKVEFLVSFYNNEISEKSEIFDDQFSVERPDGSNFTLKIRSTKLEDSAMYFCASSPTGDGIFLYGYTFGSGTRLTVV.

The V call is TRBV30, the J call TRBJ1-1, with 7 nucleotides matching TRBD1. Trimming cost V 2 bases and J 10 bases; bases outside gene matches: 7. The CDR3 consists of 12 residues. Per the germline V gene, CDR1 is GTSNPN and CDR2 is SVGIG (reference sequence). DNA of the CDR3: TGTGCCTGGAGTACAACAACAGGGGTAGCTTTCTTT. Protein product: CAWSTTTGVAFF.

The rearrangement uses TRBV19 and TRBJ1-4; 11 nucleotides line up with TRBD1. J was trimmed by 3 bases and V by 4 bases; bases with no gene match: 4. Germline V lookup: CDR1 LNHDA, CDR2 SQIVND (reference sequence). The CDR3 consists of 16 residues. Written as DNA, the CDR3 is TGTGCCAGTAGTACGAGGACAGGGGGCCCTAATGAAAAACTGTTTTTT. Translation: CASSTRTGGPNEKLFF.

This chain uses TRBV6-5 with TRBJ2-7; TRBD1 agrees at 7 bases. Trimming at V came to 6 bases and at J to 4 bases, leaving 3 bases not matched to a gene. There are 12 residues in the CDR3. Looked up from germline, CDR1 is MNHEY and CDR2 is SVGAGI. The CDR3 reads CASRDRLYEQYV. The CDR3 DNA follows: TGTGCCAGCAGGGACAGGCTATACGAGCAGTACGTC.

The chain employs TRBV5-1 and TRBJ2-4, with 11 bases fitting TRBD1. Germline V gene lookup returns CDR1 SGHRS and CDR2 YFSETQ. The V gene end was trimmed by 3 bases and the J gene end by 6 bases; junction bases not matched to a gene: 8. The CDR3 is 16 residues long. CDR3 sequence reads: CASSYLSGTGGNIQYF. The CDR3 DNA follows: TGCGCCAGCAGCTACCTCTCCGGGACAGGGGGAAACATTCAGTACTTC.

The rearrangement uses TRBV18 and TRBJ1-1; possible D gene TRBD1, 5 bases. CDR3 length: 15 residues. The V gene's germline CDR1 is KGHSH and CDR2 LQKENI. V was clipped by 0 bases and J by 5 bases, with 13 bases between them. For the CDR3, the DNA is TGTGCCAGCTCACCACCGCCGGCTGGGGCTACTGAAGCTTTCTTT. This gives the protein CASSPPPAGATEAFF.

The V gene is TRBV18, the J gene TRBJ2-5, with TRBD1 matching 7 bases. The ends lost 3 bases at V and 5 bases at J; junction bases unmatched: 9. Germline CDR1 is KGHSH and CDR2 is LQKENI. The CDR3 runs 15 residues. The CDR3 nucleotides are TGTGCCAGCTCACCGATGGACAGGCTCGGCGAGACCCAGTACTTC. It codes for CASSPMDRLGETQYF.

This chain links TRBV6-6 with TRBJ2-7; 8 bases are a match to TRBD1. Germline CDR1 reads MNHNY; CDR2 reads SVGAGI (reference sequence). V dropped 2 bases and J dropped 1; count of bases not matched to a gene: 1. There are 14 residues in the CDR3. The CDR3 DNA reads TGTGCCAGCAGTTACGGACAGGGTTCCTACGAGCAGTACGTC. Translated: CASSYGQGSYEQYV.

The chain uses TRBV7-9 and TRBJ1-5; unclear D gene. Trimming removed 5 bases from V and 6 bases from J, with 17 bases in between. Germline V gives CDR1 SEHNR, CDR2 FQNEAQ (reference sequence). The CDR3 loop spans 15 amino acids. For the CDR3, the DNA is TGTGCCAGCAGCCTCGGGAGCCTAGGCGCTCAGCCCCAGCATTTT. Translation: CASSLGSLGAQPQHF.

This rearrangement joins TRBV4-1 to TRBJ1-3, with D maybe TRBD1 (5 bases). This CDR3 region has 16 residues. Germline V gene lookup returns CDR1 MGHRA and CDR2 YSYEKL. Trimming took 0 bases from V and 0 from J, leaving 9 bases between them. CDR3 loop: CASSQDQGSSGNTIYF. CDR3 coding DNA: TGCGCCAGCAGCCAAGATCAGGGTAGCTCTGGAAACACCATATATTTT.

The chain recombines TRBV29-1 with TRBJ1-2; the match to TRBD1 covers 8 bases. This CDR3 is built from 13 residues. The junction had 8 bases not matched to a gene; V was cut back by 7 bases and J by 4 bases. CDR1 and CDR2 from the germline V gene are SQVTM and ANQGSEA. Written as DNA, the CDR3 is TGCAGCGCAAGACAGGGGAAGTCCTATGGCTACACCTTC. It yields the protein CSARQGKSYGYTF. Supplemented by reference TRBV29-1 and TRBJ1-2, the full variable domain reads SAVISQKPSRDICQRGTSLTIQCQVDSQVTMMFWYRQQPGQSLTLIATANQGSEATYESGFVIDKFPISRPNLTFSTLTVSNMSPEDSSIYLCSARQGKSYGYTFGSGTRLTVV.

This clone was counted only a few times. This chain links TRBV20-1 with TRBJ2-7, with TRBD1 identical over 9 bases. The junction had 5 bases not matched to a gene; V was cut back by 3 bases and J by 5 bases. Germline CDR1 reads DFQATT; CDR2 reads SNEGSKA (reference sequence). The CDR3 totals 13 residues. The CDR3 nucleotides are TGCAGTGCTAGTCCAGGACAGGGGAACGAGCAGTACGTC. As protein: CSASPGQGNEQYV.

CDR3 amino acids: CASSLGGRSLNSPLHF. CDR3 DNA: TGCGCCAGCAGCTTGGGTGGGAGATCCCTTAATTCACCCCTCCACTTT. The chain links TRBV5-1 to TRBJ1-6; D not resolved. Per germline, CDR1 SGHRS and CDR2 YFSETQ. Trimming cost V 0 bases and J 6 bases, with 13 bases left between them. This CDR3 contains 16 residues.

This chain uses TRBV5-1 with TRBJ1-2; a possible D gene is TRBD1 (5 bases). The germline V gene encodes CDR1 SGHRS and CDR2 YFSETQ. V was shortened by 5 bases and J by 4 bases, with 15 bases between the two germline ends. The CDR3 extends over 14 amino acids. Here the CDR3 reads CASRTRREGYGYTF. The CDR3 DNA reads as TGCGCCAGCAGGACCCGCAGGGAGGGCTATGGCTACACCTTC.

V is TRBV3-1 (or the pseudogene TRBV3-2) and J is TRBJ2-5, with 8 bases aligning to TRBD1. Looked up from germline, CDR1 is LGHDT and CDR2 is YNNKEL (reference sequence). The CDR3 covers 15 residues. Trimming removed 6 bases from V and 1 base from J; junction bases left unmatched: 7. Here the CDR3 reads CASRVGQALQETQYF. DNA of the CDR3: TGTGCCAGCAGAGTGGGACAGGCCCTCCAAGAGACCCAGTACTTC.

The J gene is TRBJ1-2, the V gene TRBV18; TRBD1 aligns across 7 bases. The germline CDR1 and CDR2 sequences are KGHSH and LQKENI. The CDR3 runs 13 residues. The V and J ends lost 4 bases and 2 bases, in that order; junction bases with no gene match: 1. This chain's CDR3 is CASSRQGNYGYTF. The CDR3 DNA sequence: TGTGCCAGCTCACGACAGGGAAACTATGGCTACACCTTC.

This clone was detected once. The V and J genes are TRBV9 and TRBJ1-1; the D is unclear. Germline V gives CDR1 SGDLS, CDR2 YYNGEE. This CDR3 is 15 amino acids long. Deletions cut 0 bases from V and 0 bases from J, with 9 bases between. The CDR3 DNA reads TGTGCCAGCAGCGTAGGCCTAGGCATGAACACTGAAGCTTTCTTT. The encoded protein is CASSVGLGMNTEAFF.

The gene calls are TRBV5-1 and TRBJ1-1; D may be TRBD1 (6 bases). CDR1 is SGHRS, CDR2 YFSETQ, per germline. With 2 bases removed from V and 8 bases from J, the gap between germline ends came to 16 bases. The CDR3 has 14 residues. CDR3 in DNA: TGCGCCAGCAGCTTCGATGCGGGCCAGGGGGAAGCTTTCTTT. As protein: CASSFDAGQGEAFF.

The chain employs TRBV11-2 and TRBJ1-1, with 7 bases fitting TRBD1. V lost 0 bases to trimming and J lost 4 bases; unmatched junction nucleotides: 11. This CDR3 spans 17 amino acids. The V gene's germline CDR1 is SGHAT and CDR2 FQNNGV. The CDR3 sequence is CASSLDLGGGAGTEAFF. The CDR3 DNA follows: TGTGCCAGCAGCTTAGATCTCGGAGGGGGCGCAGGCACTGAAGCTTTCTTT.

The genes are TRBV5-4 and TRBJ1-1, with no clear D. V was clipped by 0 bases and J by 3 bases, with 12 bases between them. The germline CDR1 and CDR2 sequences are SGHNT and YYREEE (reference sequence). This CDR3 is built from 15 residues. CDR3 residues: CASSLVSPQDTEAFF. DNA for the CDR3: TGTGCCAGCAGCTTGGTGTCTCCCCAGGACACTGAAGCTTTCTTT.

The rearrangement joins TRBV28 to TRBJ2-3; TRBD1 matches at 7 bases. The CDR3 loop spans 17 amino acids. Germline V gene lookup returns CDR1 MDHEN and CDR2 SYDVKM. V was pared by 5 bases and J by 2 bases, with 13 bases of the junction left unmatched. CDR3: CASSPTTTGVHTDTQYF. Written as DNA, the CDR3 is TGTGCCAGCAGTCCAACCACTACAGGGGTCCACACAGATACGCAGTATTTT.

This clone has just one count. The chain recombines TRBV7-6 with TRBJ2-1, with 16 bases aligning to TRBD2. The CDR3 is made up of 18 amino acids. V lost 1 base, J lost 9 bases, and 9 bases stayed unmatched. Germline values: CDR1 SGHVS, CDR2 FNYEAQ. CDR3 sequence reads: CASSLDQGTSGGAGEQFF. The CDR3 coding sequence is TGTGCCAGCAGCTTAGATCAAGGGACTAGCGGGGGGGCAGGTGAGCAGTTCTTC.

This rearrangement joins TRBV4-1 to TRBJ2-2; D is perhaps TRBD2 (6 bases). Trimming removed 0 bases at V and 6 bases at J, with 23 bases between. CDR1 is MGHRA and CDR2 is YSYEKL in the germline V gene. CDR3 size: 19 residues. The CDR3 sequence: CASSQDYGSLTGRAGELFF. The CDR3, as DNA: TGCGCCAGCAGCCAAGATTACGGGAGCTTGACGGGTCGGGCCGGGGAGCTGTTTTTT.

V is TRBV6-5 and J is TRBJ1-1; 10 bases are shared with TRBD1. There are 15 residues in the CDR3. Germline loops: CDR1 MNHEY, CDR2 SVGAGI. V lost 5 bases, J lost 5 bases, and 8 bases stayed unmatched. CDR3 in amino acids: CASSPDPDRGTEAFF. The CDR3, as DNA: TGTGCCAGCAGTCCCGACCCGGACAGGGGGACTGAAGCTTTCTTT.

The rearrangement links TRBV18 to TRBJ1-6, with D perhaps TRBD1 (6 bases). CDR1 and CDR2 from the germline V gene are KGHSH and LQKENI. V lost 5 bases and J 5 bases, leaving 13 bases between the germline ends. The CDR3 extends over 15 amino acids. The CDR3: CASSAQGNDNSPLHF. CDR3 DNA sequence: TGTGCCAGCTCAGCGCAGGGGAACGATAATTCACCCCTCCACTTT. Variable domain in full (rest from reference TRBV18 and TRBJ1-6): NAGVMQNPRHLVRRRGQEARLRCSPMKGHSHVYWYRQLPEEGLKFMVYLQKENIIDESGMPKERFSAEFPKEGPSILRIQQVVRGDSAAYFCASSAQGNDNSPLHFGNGTRLTVT.

The chain carries TRBV7-9 and TRBJ1-2; D unclear. Trimming removed 1 base from V and 2 bases from J, with 8 bases in between. CDR3 length equals 14 residues. Per the germline V gene, CDR1 is SEHNR and CDR2 is FQNEAQ (reference sequence). The chain's CDR3 is CASSLEARNYGYTF. CDR3 coding DNA: TGTGCCAGCAGCTTAGAAGCGCGGAACTATGGCTACACCTTC.

The chain couples TRBV4-2 to TRBJ2-5; 7 nucleotides match TRBD2. CDR1 is LGHNA and CDR2 is YNFKEQ in the germline V gene. After removal of 3 bases from V and 2 bases from J, the junction contained 15 bases not matched to a gene. There are 18 residues in the CDR3. The CDR3 region is CASSHPARASGQQETQYF. The CDR3 DNA reads as TGTGCCAGCAGCCATCCTGCCCGGGCTAGCGGCCAACAAGAGACCCAGTACTTC.

The chain has TRBV11-2 and TRBJ2-1; TRBD2 is a possible D gene (6 bases). Germline lookup yields CDR1 SGHAT and CDR2 FQNNGV. The CDR3 loop spans 14 amino acids. The V gene lost 6 bases and the J gene lost 0 bases, with 9 bases spanning the gap. Here the CDR3 reads CASSGGFSYNEQFF. As DNA, the CDR3 is TGTGCCAGCAGTGGGGGGTTCTCCTACAATGAGCAGTTCTTC.

J is TRBJ2-2 and V is TRBV3-1 (or the pseudogene TRBV3-2); TRBD1 agrees at 7 bases. V dropped 0 bases and J dropped 13; count of bases not matched to a gene: 11. This CDR3 has 15 residues. CDR1 and CDR2 (germline): LGHDT, YNNKEL (reference sequence). Here the CDR3 DNA reads TGTGCCAGCAGCCAAGATGTCTGGGACCACAGGGGGCTGTTTTTT. It translates to CASSQDVWDHRGLFF.

The chain links TRBV19 to TRBJ1-2, with 7 positions matching TRBD1. CDR1 and CDR2 from the germline V gene are LNHDA and SQIVND (reference sequence). This CDR3 spans 14 amino acids. J gave up 5 bases and V 5 bases, and 8 bases lay outside the gene matches. CDR3 in DNA: TGTGCCAGTAGTCCACAGGGGCGATCTTATGGCTACACCTTC. It is translated as CASSPQGRSYGYTF.

This clone was seen once. This chain joins TRBV27 and TRBJ1-6; TRBD1 might be the D (5 bases). The ends were cut back, 5 bases at V and 0 bases at J, with 17 bases in the middle. The CDR3 spans 18 residues. CDR1 and CDR2 (germline): MNHEY, SMNVEV (reference sequence). The DNA for the CDR3 is TGTGCCAGCAGTACACCGGGACTGCGGAGCTCCTATAATTCACCCCTCCACTTT. This codes for CASSTPGLRSSYNSPLHF.